These T cell receptor beta chains were read from a single sample in a study of identifying expanded T cells in peripheral blood. Data came from immunoSEQ multiplex PCR; TCRdb stores just in-frame clones and leaves some out. The table has under 95,000 clones, around nine tenths seen once. Sequenced material: blood. All receptors come from a person aged 18 to 75 in good health. Each CDR3 is given with its conserved first and last residue. D genes are given only for firm matches. The size of a clone is reported for some rows only, either as once, few or many, or as a class for expanded clones.

CDR3 DNA: TGCAGCCTCGACAGGGGAGGGATACCGGGACAATATGAGCAGTTCTTC; CDR3 protein: CSLDRGGIPGQYEQFF; V gene: TRBV29-1; clone size: once; D gene: .; CDR3 length: 16; J gene: TRBJ2-1
CDR3 DNA: TGTGCCAGCAGCTTTCCCGCGGCTAATACGCAGTATTTT; CDR3 protein: CASSFPAANTQYF; V gene: TRBV11-2; clone size: .; D gene: .; CDR3 length: 13; J gene: TRBJ2-3
CDR3 DNA: TGTGCCAGCAGTTATAGCAAGGCTGGGCCCCAGCATTTT; CDR3 protein: CASSYSKAGPQHF; V gene: TRBV6-5; clone size: .; D gene: .; CDR3 length: 13; J gene: TRBJ1-5
CDR3 DNA: TGTGCCAGCAGTCGCCAGGACAGACTCACAGATACGCAGTATTTT; CDR3 protein: CASSRQDRLTDTQYF; V gene: TRBV7-6; clone size: .; D gene: .; CDR3 length: 15; J gene: TRBJ2-3
CDR3 DNA: TGTGCCACCAGCAGAGATTCGGACAGGGTGGTTGAAAAACTGTTTTTT; CDR3 protein: CATSRDSDRVVEKLFF; V gene: TRBV15; clone size: .; D gene: TRBD1; CDR3 length: 16; J gene: TRBJ1-4
CDR3 DNA: TGTGCCAGCAGTTACTCCACAACTTACACCTTC; CDR3 protein: CASSYSTTYTF; V gene: TRBV6-5; clone size: .; D gene: .; CDR3 length: 11; J gene: TRBJ1-2
CDR3 DNA: TGTGCCAGTAGTATAGATGTAGGGGTCCCCACTGAAGCTTTCTTT; CDR3 protein: CASSIDVGVPTEAFF; V gene: TRBV19; clone size: .; D gene: .; CDR3 length: 15; J gene: TRBJ1-1
CDR3 DNA: TGTGCCAGCAGTTATACTAGCGGGGGGGCTTACAATGAGCAGTTCTTC; CDR3 protein: CASSYTSGGAYNEQFF; V gene: TRBV6-5; clone size: .; D gene: TRBD2; CDR3 length: 16; J gene: TRBJ2-1
CDR3 DNA: TGTGCCAGCTCACTGCAGGGGGCCTCCTACGAGCAGTACTTC; CDR3 protein: CASSLQGASYEQYF; V gene: TRBV18; clone size: .; D gene: TRBD1; CDR3 length: 14; J gene: TRBJ2-7
CDR3 DNA: TGCAGCGTTGAAAAAGACAGGGACGGCGGGGAGCTGTTTTTT; CDR3 protein: CSVEKDRDGGELFF; V gene: TRBV29-1; clone size: .; D gene: TRBD1; CDR3 length: 14; J gene: TRBJ2-2
CDR3 DNA: TGTGCCAGCAGGAGGACTAGCGGGGGGTTGGGGGAGTATTTT; CDR3 protein: CASRRTSGGLGEYF; V gene: TRBV6-6; clone size: .; D gene: TRBD2; CDR3 length: 14; J gene: TRBJ2-3
CDR3 DNA: TGTGCCAGCAGCCCTAGGGGAGACAGGCGCACTGAAGCTTTCTTT; CDR3 protein: CASSPRGDRRTEAFF; V gene: TRBV7-9; clone size: .; D gene: .; CDR3 length: 15; J gene: TRBJ1-1
CDR3 DNA: TGTGCCAGCAGCTTGACTAGCGGGAGGGATAACGAGCAGTACTTC; CDR3 protein: CASSLTSGRDNEQYF; V gene: TRBV7-2; clone size: .; D gene: TRBD2; CDR3 length: 15; J gene: TRBJ2-7
CDR3 DNA: TGTGCCAGCAGCGAGCAGACAGGTATTATGAACACTGAAGCTTTCTTT; CDR3 protein: CASSEQTGIMNTEAFF; V gene: TRBV13; clone size: .; D gene: .; CDR3 length: 16; J gene: TRBJ1-1
CDR3 DNA: TGTGCCAGCAGCTTAGAATGGTCCAGCACTTATGGCTACACCTTC; CDR3 protein: CASSLEWSSTYGYTF; V gene: TRBV7-2; clone size: .; D gene: .; CDR3 length: 15; J gene: TRBJ1-2
CDR3 DNA: TGTGCCAGCAGCTTCATCCCAGACCAAGAGACCCAGTACTTC; CDR3 protein: CASSFIPDQETQYF; V gene: TRBV7-6; clone size: .; D gene: .; CDR3 length: 14; J gene: TRBJ2-5
CDR3 DNA: TGCGCCAGCAGCCAAGTCAGGGGGTGGTCACCCCTCCACTTT; CDR3 protein: CASSQVRGWSPLHF; V gene: TRBV4-3; clone size: few; D gene: TRBD1; CDR3 length: 14; J gene: TRBJ1-6
CDR3 DNA: TGTGCCAGCAGCTTAATGACAGAGAACACTGAAGCTTTCTTT; CDR3 protein: CASSLMTENTEAFF; V gene: TRBV11-2; clone size: once; D gene: .; CDR3 length: 14; J gene: TRBJ1-1
CDR3 DNA: TGTGCCAGCAGAACAGGAGACAGCAATCAGCCCCAGCATTTT; CDR3 protein: CASRTGDSNQPQHF; V gene: TRBV28; clone size: .; D gene: .; CDR3 length: 14; J gene: TRBJ1-5
CDR3 DNA: TGTGCCAGCAGTAACCAGGGACGGGAGACCCAGTACTTC; CDR3 protein: CASSNQGRETQYF; V gene: TRBV6-5; clone size: .; D gene: .; CDR3 length: 13; J gene: TRBJ2-5
CDR3 DNA: TGTGCCAGCAGTTACGGAAGGGCAGGCAATTCACCCCTCCACTTT; CDR3 protein: CASSYGRAGNSPLHF; V gene: TRBV6-6; clone size: .; D gene: .; CDR3 length: 15; J gene: TRBJ1-6
CDR3 DNA: TGCGCCAGCAGCCCAACCTCCAGGGAGCCCCAGCATTTT; CDR3 protein: CASSPTSREPQHF; V gene: TRBV5-1; clone size: .; D gene: .; CDR3 length: 13; J gene: TRBJ1-5
CDR3 DNA: TGCGCCAGCAGCTTGGAAGGAAACACCATATATTTT; CDR3 protein: CASSLEGNTIYF; V gene: TRBV5-1; clone size: .; D gene: .; CDR3 length: 12; J gene: TRBJ1-3
CDR3 DNA: TGTGCCAGCAGCTTATCCCCTAACTATGGCTACACCTTC; CDR3 protein: CASSLSPNYGYTF; V gene: TRBV7-2; clone size: .; D gene: .; CDR3 length: 13; J gene: TRBJ1-2
CDR3 DNA: TGTGCCAGCAGCGTAGCCGGCACTGAAGCTTTCTTT; CDR3 protein: CASSVAGTEAFF; V gene: TRBV9; clone size: few; D gene: .; CDR3 length: 12; J gene: TRBJ1-1
CDR3 DNA: TGTGCCAGCTTGCCCCTCAGACAGAGGAACACCATATATTTT; CDR3 protein: CASLPLRQRNTIYF; V gene: TRBV7-3; clone size: .; D gene: .; CDR3 length: 14; J gene: TRBJ1-3
CDR3 DNA: TGTGCCAGCAGTTACTCATCGGGCGGGTACCAAGAGACCCAGTACTTC; CDR3 protein: CASSYSSGGYQETQYF; V gene: TRBV6-6; clone size: .; D gene: .; CDR3 length: 16; J gene: TRBJ2-5
CDR3 DNA: TGTGCCAGCAGCACTGGAGGGGGGGGGTTCACTATCGGCTACACCTTC; CDR3 protein: CASSTGGGGFTIGYTF; V gene: TRBV28; clone size: .; D gene: .; CDR3 length: 16; J gene: TRBJ1-2
CDR3 DNA: TGTGCCAGCAGCACAGGGGGCCTAAACACTGAAGCTTTCTTT; CDR3 protein: CASSTGGLNTEAFF; V gene: TRBV11-3; clone size: .; D gene: TRBD1; CDR3 length: 14; J gene: TRBJ1-1
CDR3 DNA: TGTGCCAGCAGTTTACTGGTGGAGGCCTACGAGCAGTACTTC; CDR3 protein: CASSLLVEAYEQYF; V gene: TRBV27; clone size: .; D gene: .; CDR3 length: 14; J gene: TRBJ2-7
CDR3 DNA: TGTGCCAGCAGGCTCATCTGGGGCTATCTCCACTTT; CDR3 protein: CASRLIWGYLHF; V gene: TRBV28; clone size: .; D gene: .; CDR3 length: 12; J gene: TRBJ1-6
CDR3 DNA: TGTGCCACCTCAAAGGTCTTGAATAGCAATCAGCCCCAGCATTTT; CDR3 protein: CATSKVLNSNQPQHF; V gene: TRBV19; clone size: .; D gene: .; CDR3 length: 15; J gene: TRBJ1-5
CDR3 DNA: TGTGCCAGCAGCTTGGCCAATTCAGATACGCAGTATTTT; CDR3 protein: CASSLANSDTQYF; V gene: TRBV7-9; clone size: once; D gene: .; CDR3 length: 13; J gene: TRBJ2-3
CDR3 DNA: TGTGCCAGTAGTCTAAATGGTAGGGATCAGCCCCAGCATTTT; CDR3 protein: CASSLNGRDQPQHF; V gene: TRBV19; clone size: .; D gene: .; CDR3 length: 14; J gene: TRBJ1-5
CDR3 DNA: TGTGCCACCTCCGCCCGACAGGGCACCCACGAGCAGTACTTC; CDR3 protein: CATSARQGTHEQYF; V gene: TRBV19; clone size: .; D gene: TRBD1; CDR3 length: 14; J gene: TRBJ2-7
CDR3 DNA: TGTGCCAGCAGTTACCGATTGACAGGAACCCACGAGCAGTACTTC; CDR3 protein: CASSYRLTGTHEQYF; V gene: TRBV6-5; clone size: .; D gene: .; CDR3 length: 15; J gene: TRBJ2-7
CDR3 DNA: TGTGCCAGCAGCGTAGACGGTAGCGTAGCCGCATTAGTAACCGGGGAGCTGTTTTTT; CDR3 protein: CASSVDGSVAALVTGELFF; V gene: TRBV9; clone size: .; D gene: .; CDR3 length: 19; J gene: TRBJ2-2
CDR3 DNA: TGTGCCAGCAGCCCCTCCGGGGTTCAGCAGTTCTTC; CDR3 protein: CASSPSGVQQFF; V gene: TRBV28; clone size: .; D gene: .; CDR3 length: 12; J gene: TRBJ2-1
CDR3 DNA: TGTGCCAGCAGTTTAGACACAGGGGGTCCAGATACGCAGTATTTT; CDR3 protein: CASSLDTGGPDTQYF; V gene: TRBV5-8; clone size: .; D gene: TRBD1; CDR3 length: 15; J gene: TRBJ2-3
CDR3 DNA: TGTGCCAGCAGCTTGGGACTAGCGTCCGGACCTAATGAGCAGTTCTTC; CDR3 protein: CASSLGLASGPNEQFF; V gene: TRBV5-5; clone size: .; D gene: TRBD2; CDR3 length: 16; J gene: TRBJ2-1
CDR3 DNA: TGTGCCATCAGTGCTTGGGGGGCCATGGAGACCCAGTACTTC; CDR3 protein: CAISAWGAMETQYF; V gene: TRBV10-3; clone size: .; D gene: .; CDR3 length: 14; J gene: TRBJ2-5
CDR3 DNA: TGCGCCAGCAGCCGATCCGGGGTCCAGGGAGAGGAAAAACTGTTTTTT; CDR3 protein: CASSRSGVQGEEKLFF; V gene: TRBV4-3; clone size: .; D gene: .; CDR3 length: 16; J gene: TRBJ1-4
CDR3 DNA: TGTGCCAGCAGCTCCAGAGGGGAAAGCACTGAAGCTTTCTTT; CDR3 protein: CASSSRGESTEAFF; V gene: TRBV7-2; clone size: .; D gene: .; CDR3 length: 14; J gene: TRBJ1-1
CDR3 DNA: TGTGCCAGCAGTTCGACTAGCCGAGGGGTCACAGATACGCAGTATTTT; CDR3 protein: CASSSTSRGVTDTQYF; V gene: TRBV6-6; clone size: .; D gene: TRBD2; CDR3 length: 16; J gene: TRBJ2-3
CDR3 DNA: TGTGCCAGCAGTGTTTCACCCGACACAGATACGCAGTATTTT; CDR3 protein: CASSVSPDTDTQYF; V gene: TRBV2; clone size: .; D gene: .; CDR3 length: 14; J gene: TRBJ2-3